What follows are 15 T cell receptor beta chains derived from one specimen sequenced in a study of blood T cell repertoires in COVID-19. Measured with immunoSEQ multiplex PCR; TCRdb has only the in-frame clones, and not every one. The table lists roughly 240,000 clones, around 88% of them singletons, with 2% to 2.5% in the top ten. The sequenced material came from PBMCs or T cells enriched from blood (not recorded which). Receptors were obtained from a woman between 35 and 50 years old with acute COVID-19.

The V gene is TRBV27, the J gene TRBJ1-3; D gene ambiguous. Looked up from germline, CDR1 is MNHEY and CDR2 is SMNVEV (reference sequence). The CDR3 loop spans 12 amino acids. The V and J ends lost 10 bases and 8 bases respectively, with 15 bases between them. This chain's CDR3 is CAKPLIEYTIYF. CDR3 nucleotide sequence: TGTGCCAAACCGCTAATCGAATACACCATATATTTT.

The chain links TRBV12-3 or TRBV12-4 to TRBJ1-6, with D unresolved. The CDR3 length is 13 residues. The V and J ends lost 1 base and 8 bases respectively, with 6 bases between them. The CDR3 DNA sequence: TGTGCCAGCAGTTTAGAGGCGGATTCACCCCTCCACTTT. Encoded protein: CASSLEADSPLHF.

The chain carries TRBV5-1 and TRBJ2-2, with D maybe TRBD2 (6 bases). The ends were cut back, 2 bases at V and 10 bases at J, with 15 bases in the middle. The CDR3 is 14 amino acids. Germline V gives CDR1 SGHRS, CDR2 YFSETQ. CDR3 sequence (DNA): TGCGCCAGCAGCTTCCCGGGGGAGCTTCCGGAGCTGTTTTTT. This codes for CASSFPGELPELFF.

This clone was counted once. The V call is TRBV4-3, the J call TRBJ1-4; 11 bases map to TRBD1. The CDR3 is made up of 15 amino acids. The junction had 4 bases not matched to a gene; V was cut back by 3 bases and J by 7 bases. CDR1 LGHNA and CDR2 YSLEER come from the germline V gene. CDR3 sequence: CASSQWDRGSEKLFF. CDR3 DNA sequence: TGCGCCAGCAGCCAGTGGGACAGGGGGAGTGAAAAACTGTTTTTT.

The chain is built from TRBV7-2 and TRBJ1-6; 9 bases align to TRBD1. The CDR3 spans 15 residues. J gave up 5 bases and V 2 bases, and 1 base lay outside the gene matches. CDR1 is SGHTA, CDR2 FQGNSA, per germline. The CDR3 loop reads CASSLRTGDNSPLHF. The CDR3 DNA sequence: TGTGCCAGCAGCTTAAGGACAGGGGATAATTCACCCCTCCACTTT. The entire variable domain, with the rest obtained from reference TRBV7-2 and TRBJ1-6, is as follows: GAGVSQSPSNKVTEKGKDVELRCDPISGHTALYWYRQSLGQGLEFLIYFQGNSAPDKSGLPSDRFSAERTGGSVSTLTIQRTQQEDSAVYLCASSLRTGDNSPLHFGNGTRLTVT.

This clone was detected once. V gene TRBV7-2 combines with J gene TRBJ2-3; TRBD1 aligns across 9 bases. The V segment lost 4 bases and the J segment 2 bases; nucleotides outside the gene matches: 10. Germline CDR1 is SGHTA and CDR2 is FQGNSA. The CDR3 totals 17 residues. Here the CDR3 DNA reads TGTGCCAGCAGCTCCCCGACAGGGGGTCCCGTCACAGATACGCAGTATTTT. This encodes CASSSPTGGPVTDTQYF.

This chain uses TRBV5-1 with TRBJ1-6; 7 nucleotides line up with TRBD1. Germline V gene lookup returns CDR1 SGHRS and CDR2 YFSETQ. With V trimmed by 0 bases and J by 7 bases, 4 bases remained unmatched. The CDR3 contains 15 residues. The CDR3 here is CASSLGTGFNSPLHF. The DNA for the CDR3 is TGCGCCAGCAGCTTGGGGACAGGCTTCAATTCACCCCTCCACTTT.

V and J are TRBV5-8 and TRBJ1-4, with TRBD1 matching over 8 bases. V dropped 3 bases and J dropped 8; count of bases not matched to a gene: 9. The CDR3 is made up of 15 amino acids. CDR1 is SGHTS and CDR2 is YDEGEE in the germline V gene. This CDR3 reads CASSSGQAGQEKLFF. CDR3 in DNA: TGTGCCAGCAGCTCGGGACAGGCTGGCCAGGAAAAACTGTTTTTT.

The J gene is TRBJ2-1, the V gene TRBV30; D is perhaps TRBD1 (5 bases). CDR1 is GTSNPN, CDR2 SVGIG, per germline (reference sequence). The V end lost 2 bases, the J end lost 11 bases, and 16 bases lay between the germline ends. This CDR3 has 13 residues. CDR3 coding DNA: TGTGCCTGGAGTCCCAGACAGAGTCGAAAGCAGTTCTTC. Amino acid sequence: CAWSPRQSRKQFF.

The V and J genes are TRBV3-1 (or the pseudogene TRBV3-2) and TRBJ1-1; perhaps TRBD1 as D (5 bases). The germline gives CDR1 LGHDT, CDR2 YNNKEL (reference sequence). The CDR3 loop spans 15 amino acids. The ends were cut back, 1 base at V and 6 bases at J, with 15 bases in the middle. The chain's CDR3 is CASSQGFKGKAEAFF. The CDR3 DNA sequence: TGTGCCAGCAGCCAAGGGTTTAAGGGGAAGGCTGAAGCTTTCTTT.

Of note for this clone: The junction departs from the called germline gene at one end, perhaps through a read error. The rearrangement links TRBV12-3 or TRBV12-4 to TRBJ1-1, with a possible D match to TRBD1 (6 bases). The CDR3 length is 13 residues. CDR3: CASSLNRDTSRHF. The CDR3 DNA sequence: TGTGCCAGCAGCCTGAATCGGGACACCTCCAGGCACTTT.

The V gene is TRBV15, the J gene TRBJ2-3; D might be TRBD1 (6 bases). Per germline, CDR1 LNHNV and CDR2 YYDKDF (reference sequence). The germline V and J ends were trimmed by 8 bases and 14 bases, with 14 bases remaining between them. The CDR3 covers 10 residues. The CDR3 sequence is CATPGTTWYF. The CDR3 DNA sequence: TGTGCCACCCCCGGGACAACCTGGTATTTT.

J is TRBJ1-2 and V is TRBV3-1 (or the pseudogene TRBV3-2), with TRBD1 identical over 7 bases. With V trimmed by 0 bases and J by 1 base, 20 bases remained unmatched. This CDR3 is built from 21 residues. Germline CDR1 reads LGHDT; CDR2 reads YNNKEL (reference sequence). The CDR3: CASSQDPRVPGQRKFNYGYTF. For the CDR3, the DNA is TGTGCCAGCAGCCAAGACCCAAGGGTACCGGGACAGCGGAAATTTAACTATGGCTACACCTTC.

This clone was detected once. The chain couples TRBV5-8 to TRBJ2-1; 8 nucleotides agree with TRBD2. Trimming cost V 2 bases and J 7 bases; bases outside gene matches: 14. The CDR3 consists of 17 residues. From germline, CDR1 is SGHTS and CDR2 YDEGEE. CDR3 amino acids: CASSFALGAGGWNEQFF. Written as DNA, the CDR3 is TGTGCCAGCAGCTTTGCCCTCGGGGCGGGGGGTTGGAATGAGCAGTTCTTC.

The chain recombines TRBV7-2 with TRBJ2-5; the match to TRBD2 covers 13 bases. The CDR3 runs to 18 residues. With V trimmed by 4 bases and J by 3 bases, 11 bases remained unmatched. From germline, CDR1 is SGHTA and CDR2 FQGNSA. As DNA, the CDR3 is TGTGCCAGCAGCTCCCGAAGGGGCACTAGCGGGGGGGAAGAGACCCAGTACTTC. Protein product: CASSSRRGTSGGEETQYF.